The subject of this entry is one TCR beta chain. The antigen remains unidentified. Trimming took 4 bases from V and 4 from J, leaving 18 bases between them. Germline CDR1 SGDLS, CDR2 YYNGEE. There are 15 residues in the CDR3. A multiplex PCR was run with 60 Vbeta primers and 13 Jbeta primers. Generated by immunoSEQ multiplex PCR, the TCRdb table keeps only in-frame clones and is missing some. The sample lists under 200,000 clones, around 80% occurring once. The entry originates in a study of cytomegalovirus exposure and HLA in healthy donors. General study points: Donors were assumed by presence/absence analyses to have roughly uniform sequencing depth. Several of the most significant clusters appeared linked to common viral pathogens, based on a later analysis.

The chain carries TRBV9 and TRBJ2-7, with D tentatively TRBD1 (7 bases). The sequence was collected from a man aged 35 to 55 in good health and CMV-seronegative. The sample consisted of PBMCs. The CDR3 DNA reads TGTGCCAGCAGCCCCCGGGGGACAGAGAATTACGAGCAGTACTTC. It specifies CASSPRGTENYEQYF. Full variable domain (missing parts from reference TRBV9 and TRBJ2-7): DSGVTQTPKHLITATGQRVTLRCSPRSGDLSVYWYQQSLDQGLQFLIQYYNGEERAKGNILERFSAQQFPDLHSELNLSSLELGDSALYFCASSPRGTENYEQYFGPGTRLTVT.